Below are 22 T cell receptor beta chains sequenced from a single sample in a study of T-cell reconstitution after alpha-beta-depleted transplantation in children. Library preparation (for TCRbeta) was performed with unique molecular identifiers. TCRdb independently ran MiXCR on the PCR reads; one entry per CDR3 protein. Counted here are 200,000 to 300,000 distinct CDR3 sequences, around 12% occurring once; the ten biggest clones make up roughly 2.6%. The sample consisted of PBMCs from the stem cell graft donor, taken from the stem cell graft. All receptors come from a human donor who donated a stem cell graft to a child with acute lymphoblastic leukemia.

This clonotype was observed at least ten times. The chain employs TRBV6-1 and TRBJ1-5; possible D gene TRBD1, 6 bases. The CDR3 is 15 residues long. Germline CDR1 is MNHNS and CDR2 is SASEGT. The V end was cut by 5 bases, the J end by 8 bases, with 19 bases between. CDR3 DNA sequence: TGTGCCAGCAGTACCACAGGGTCTCACCTGGAGCCCCAGCATTTT. This codes for CASSTTGSHLEPQHF.

This clonotype has just a few counts. The V call is TRBV7-2, the J call TRBJ2-5; maybe TRBD1 (6 bases). Germline CDR1 and CDR2: SGHTA and FQGNSA. This CDR3 is 14 amino acids long. V gave up 2 bases and J gave up 5 bases, with 12 bases separating them. The CDR3 region has the DNA TGTGCCAGCAGCTTATTCAGGGGTGCTGAGACCCAGTACTTC. This codes for CASSLFRGAETQYF.

V gene TRBV5-6 combines with J gene TRBJ1-5, with a tentative D call TRBD1 (6 bases). V shed 1 base and J shed 3 bases, with 14 bases lying between them. Germline V gene lookup returns CDR1 SGHDT and CDR2 YYEEEE. This CDR3 spans 16 amino acids. DNA of the CDR3: TGTGCCAGCAGCTTGAATACAGGGTCATACAATCAGCCCCAGCATTTT. Its translation is CASSLNTGSYNQPQHF.

The DNA of the CDR3 is TGTGCCAGCCTTCGGGACAAGGCCTACGAGCAGTACTTC. Translated: CASLRDKAYEQYF. The rearrangement joins TRBV2 to TRBJ2-7; possibly TRBD1 for D (6 bases). The CDR3 totals 13 residues. Trimming took off 8 bases at V and 2 bases at J, with 13 bases between the two ends. Germline V gene sequence: CDR1 SNHLY, CDR2 FYNNEI.

This clonotype occurred many times. This rearrangement joins TRBV29-1 to TRBJ2-1, with TRBD1 matching 8 bases. The V gene end was trimmed by 5 bases and the J gene end by 5 bases; junction bases not matched to a gene: 11. CDR3 length equals 15 residues. Germline V gives CDR1 SQVTM, CDR2 ANQGSEA. In DNA, the CDR3 is TGCAGCGTTCCCCCCCGGACAGGGCTTAACAATGAGCAGTTCTTC. Translation: CSVPPRTGLNNEQFF.

This clonotype appeared many times. This chain links TRBV5-1 with TRBJ2-7; the match to TRBD1 covers 8 bases. The CDR3 totals 14 residues. Per the germline V gene, CDR1 is SGHRS and CDR2 is YFSETQ. Germline trimming cut 4 bases from V and 3 bases from J; bases unmatched to any gene: 6. This chain's CDR3 is CASSADREGYEQYF. CDR3 sequence (DNA): TGCGCCAGCAGCGCGGACAGGGAAGGCTACGAGCAGTACTTC. Full variable domain (rest looked up from reference TRBV5-1 and TRBJ2-7): KAGVTQTPRYLIKTRGQQVTLSCSPISGHRSVSWYQQTPGQGLQFLFEYFSETQRNKGNFPGRFSGRQFSNSRSEMNVSTLELGDSALYLCASSADREGYEQYFGPGTRLTVT.

The sample holds many counts of this clonotype. J is TRBJ2-1 and V is TRBV7-2; 13 bases are shared with TRBD2. Germline V gives CDR1 SGHTA, CDR2 FQGNSA. The ends lost 5 bases at V and 3 bases at J; junction bases unmatched: 1. This CDR3 comprises 15 residues. The DNA for the CDR3 is TGTGCCAGCAGCCGGACTAGCGGGGGCTACAATGAGCAGTTCTTC. Amino acids: CASSRTSGGYNEQFF.

This clonotype was recorded many times. V gene TRBV5-1 combines with J gene TRBJ2-5; a weak D match, TRBD2 (6 bases). Deletions cut 4 bases from V and 0 bases from J, with 10 bases between. Germline V gene lookup returns CDR1 SGHRS and CDR2 YFSETQ. The length of the CDR3 is 14 residues. DNA of the CDR3: TGCGCCAGCAGCCCGGGACTTTACCAAGAGACCCAGTACTTC. This sequence encodes CASSPGLYQETQYF.

This clonotype was detected ten times or more. The chain couples TRBV5-5 to TRBJ1-4; D gene unclear. CDR1 and CDR2 (germline): SGHKS, YYEKEE (reference sequence). The CDR3 loop spans 15 amino acids. V was cut by 4 bases and J by 5 bases, with 15 bases left in between. CDR3 DNA sequence: TGTGCCAGCAGCCCTGACGGTGGCAACAATGAAAAACTGTTTTTT. It encodes CASSPDGGNNEKLFF.

The sample holds a few counts of this clonotype. This chain uses TRBV7-9 with TRBJ2-7; the D gene is possibly TRBD1 (6 bases). Germline V gene lookup returns CDR1 SEHNR and CDR2 FQNEAQ (reference sequence). V lost 5 bases and J lost 3, with 8 bases in between. The CDR3 has 12 residues. The CDR3 loop reads CASSRDIYEQYF. CDR3 DNA: TGTGCCAGCAGCCGGGACATCTACGAGCAGTACTTC.

As regards this clonotype: Since the CDR3 does not end with the conserved phenylalanine or tryptophan, this likely comes from a read error. The chain links TRBV20-1 to TRBJ2-3; D is perhaps TRBD1 or TRBD2 (5 bases each). V was clipped by 2 bases and J by 3 bases, with 15 bases between them. CDR3 length: 15 amino acids. The germline CDR1 and CDR2 sequences are DFQATT and SNEGSKA (reference sequence). The CDR3 is CSARRLPGLTDTQYL. For the CDR3, the DNA is TGCAGTGCTAGAAGGCTACCGGGGCTAACAGATACGCAGTATTTG.

On this clonotype itself: A much larger clone differs by one base, so this may be a read error. CDR3 loop: CASSESAGELWNQQFF. CDR3 bases: TGTGCCAGCAGTGAATCCGCGGGAGAGCTCTGGAATCAGCAGTTCTTC. The chain carries TRBV25-1 and TRBJ2-1; 7 bases agree with TRBD2. The CDR3 runs 16 residues. The trim removed 1 base at V and 11 bases at J, leaving 14 bases unmatched. CDR1 MGHDK and CDR2 SYGVNS come from the germline V gene. The full variable domain, its missing parts supplied by reference TRBV25-1 and TRBJ2-1, is EADIYQTPRYLVIGTGKKITLECSQTMGHDKMYWYQQDPGMELHLIHYSYGVNSTEKGDLSSESTVSRIRTEHFPLTLESARPSHTSQYLCASSESAGELWNQQFFGPGTRLTVL.

This clonotype was seen a single time. A read error may explain this, as a much larger clone is one base away. The chain uses TRBV20-1 and TRBJ1-1; D not certain. Germline CDR1 DFQATT, CDR2 SNEGSKA (reference sequence). The CDR3 runs to 16 residues. Written as DNA, the CDR3 is TGCTGTGCTAGAGATATTAGGAGGGCGATGGCCACTGAAGCTTTCTTT. This encodes CCARDIRRAMATEAFF.

The rearrangement links TRBV11-2 to TRBJ1-2; 8 nucleotides agree with TRBD1. The germline CDR1 and CDR2 sequences are SGHAT and FQNNGV. V gave up 0 bases and J gave up 7 bases; unmatched junction bases: 10. The CDR3 extends over 16 amino acids. The CDR3 nucleotides read TGTGCCAGCAGCTTAGACCCTACCCGGGACAGGTCTGGCTACACCTTC. Translation gives CASSLDPTRDRSGYTF.

This clonotype was counted ten times or more. The V gene is TRBV16, the J gene TRBJ1-2; D may be TRBD1 (5 bases). V was trimmed by 0 bases and J by 6 bases, leaving 14 bases between them. The CDR3 is 15 amino acids. Germline V gene lookup returns CDR1 KGHSY and CDR2 FQNENV. In DNA form, the CDR3 reads TGTGCCAGCAGCCAATCCGCCAGGGTTGGCGATGGCTACACCTTC. Its protein product is CASSQSARVGDGYTF.

This clonotype was observed at least ten times. This rearrangement joins TRBV20-1 to TRBJ2-5; D gene ambiguous. Between the trimmed V and J ends, which lost 2 bases and 5 bases, there was a span of 9 bases. The CDR3 is 12 amino acids. From germline, CDR1 is DFQATT and CDR2 SNEGSKA (reference sequence). This CDR3 is CSARKGYETQYF. The CDR3 DNA follows: TGCAGTGCTAGAAAGGGCTACGAGACCCAGTACTTC.

The table lists this clonotype with a few counts. The chain uses TRBV11-2 and TRBJ2-4; no definite D call. The CDR3 contains 14 residues. The V gene lost 3 bases and the J gene lost 6 bases, with 12 bases spanning the gap. Germline V gene data show CDR1 as SGHAT and CDR2 as FQNNGV. CDR3 protein: CASSFLGRLNIQYF. CDR3 coding DNA: TGTGCCAGCAGCTTTCTAGGGCGACTAAACATTCAGTACTTC.

This clonotype was seen ten or more times. This chain joins TRBV27 and TRBJ2-3; 7 bases map to TRBD2. This CDR3 comprises 12 residues. J gave up 4 bases and V 7 bases, and 2 bases lay outside the gene matches. CDR1 is MNHEY, CDR2 SMNVEV, per germline (reference sequence). The CDR3: CASIAGADTQYF. For the CDR3, the DNA is TGTGCCAGCATCGCGGGGGCAGATACGCAGTATTTT.

In its sample, this clonotype was seen many times. This chain links TRBV29-1 with TRBJ1-2; 10 nucleotides agree with TRBD1. Per the germline V gene, CDR1 is SQVTM and CDR2 is ANQGSEA. Germline trimming cut 8 bases from V and 7 bases from J; bases unmatched to any gene: 10. There are 13 residues in the CDR3. The CDR3, as DNA: TGCAGCTCCATGGGACAGGGGATCTCTGGCTACACCTTC. It yields the protein CSSMGQGISGYTF.

The table lists this clonotype with many counts. The chain carries TRBV20-1 and TRBJ1-5; D is possibly TRBD1 (6 bases). Germline assignment: CDR1 DFQATT and CDR2 SNEGSKA (reference sequence). The CDR3 loop spans 14 amino acids. V was cut by 6 bases and J by 0 bases, with 12 bases left in between. The CDR3 nucleotides read TGCAGTGCCATCAGGGGAAATAGCAATCAGCCCCAGCATTTT. Translation gives CSAIRGNSNQPQHF.

This clonotype was found many times. This chain joins TRBV20-1 and TRBJ2-7; 11 positions agree with TRBD2. Germline assignment: CDR1 DFQATT and CDR2 SNEGSKA (reference sequence). The junction had 9 bases not matched to a gene; V was cut back by 1 base and J by 4 bases. The CDR3 is made up of 16 amino acids. CDR3 bases: TGCAGTGCTAGAGCGGTAGCGGGAGGGCCTGGGTACGAGCAGTACTTC. This gives the protein CSARAVAGGPGYEQYF.

This clonotype has a count of ten or more. J is TRBJ1-1 and V is TRBV5-1; TRBD1 matches at 8 bases. CDR3 size: 13 residues. CDR1 and CDR2 from the germline V gene are SGHRS and YFSETQ. After removal of 4 bases from V and 9 bases from J, the junction contained 8 bases not matched to a gene. CDR3 amino acids: CASSHGQGGQAFF. The CDR3 DNA follows: TGCGCCAGCAGCCACGGACAGGGCGGGCAAGCTTTCTTT. Using reference TRBV5-1 and TRBJ1-1 for the parts outside the CDR3, the full variable domain is KAGVTQTPRYLIKTRGQQVTLSCSPISGHRSVSWYQQTPGQGLQFLFEYFSETQRNKGNFPGRFSGRQFSNSRSEMNVSTLELGDSALYLCASSHGQGGQAFFGQGTRLTVV.